Described below is a single T cell receptor (beta chain) sequence and its context. This clonotype was found a few times. No antigen is known for it. The junction differs from germline at one of its ends, possibly a read error. The CDR3 starts with the cysteine, ends with the phenylalanine, and has 16 residues. CDR3 DNA is the only sequence kept; it has 48 bases, read in frame from the first base. CDR1 and CDR2, per the germline V gene, are MGHRA and YSYEKL. The data belong to a study of response to subunit inactivated influenza vaccine (dated by TCRdb to 2017 to 2018). Regarding the complete study: Deep quantitative T cell receptor repertoire profiling was used in the study to track responses to a trivalent subunit inactivated influenza vaccine.

The research as a whole found: It was suggested by the authors that each seasonal influenza vaccination may recruit only a limited number of new T cells.

Preparation of the library involved RT-PCR. For sequencing, an Illumina HiSeq 2500 was employed. The raw public reads went through TCRdb reprocessing: fastp at Q25, MiXCR clone calling, in-frame beta chains kept. Rows matching on CDR3 protein sequence are summarized as one entry with the most common DNA and genes. The sample records about half a million distinct CDR3 sequences, about 7.6% of which are singletons. Of the sample, 10% to 15% falls within the top ten clones. Source: PBMCs from blood, taken less than 30 months after vaccination. This TCR was recovered from a man aged 50 to 75 who received an inactivated influenza vaccine. Donor details come from another sample of the same person, matched by shared clones. The chain is made from TRBV4-1 and TRBJ1-6; 9 bases in the middle match TRBD1. The CDR3 region has the sequence CASRQGSGQGSSPLHF. The nucleotide sequence reads TGCGCCAGCAGACAAGGGTCCGGACAGGGGTCTTCACCCCTCCACTTT.